The 11 T cell receptor beta chains below come from one sample, sequenced in a study of post-analysis software for immune sequencing data. Study-wide findings and caveats: Roughly five TRBV segments were more frequent in patients than controls; TRBV5-6, TRBV5-1 and TRBV20-1 belonged to this group.

Antigen specificity for these receptors is unknown. The library was made from cDNA and included unique molecular identifiers. MiXCR was run by TCRdb on the PCR reads, yielding one entry per CDR3 protein. In the table there are some 260,000 distinct CDR3 sequences, around 34% of which are singletons. The sequencing sample was made of blood. These TCRs come from a girl aged 5 to 17 with multiple sclerosis.

This clonotype was observed at least ten times. The chain employs TRBV5-1 and TRBJ2-6; D call uncertain. CDR1 and CDR2 (germline): SGHRS, YFSETQ. The CDR3 consists of 14 residues. Trimming shortened V by 3 bases and J by 3 bases, and 7 bases separated the two germline ends. The CDR3 region has the DNA TGCGCCAGCAGCTCCTCGGGTGGGGCCAACGTCCTGACTTTC. Translating it yields CASSSSGGANVLTF.

This clonotype was found many times. V is TRBV6-6 and J is TRBJ1-5; unclear D gene. Deletions cut 9 bases from V and 4 bases from J, with 13 bases between. This CDR3 region has 13 residues. Germline V gene lookup returns CDR1 MNHNY and CDR2 SVGAGI (reference sequence). The CDR3 coding sequence is TGTGCCAGTCTACTTATCAGAAATCAGCCCCAGCATTTT. Amino acid sequence: CASLLIRNQPQHF.

CDR3 bases: TGTGCCAGCGTGATAGCAGATACGCAGTATTTT. Translation gives CASVIADTQYF. The chain is built from TRBV12-3 or TRBV12-4 and TRBJ2-3; D call uncertain. The V gene lost 8 bases and the J gene lost 4 bases, with 7 bases spanning the gap. This CDR3 has 11 amino acids.

With regard to this clonotype: With a much larger clone just one base away, this may be a read error. V gene TRBV25-1 combines with J gene TRBJ2-7, with D perhaps matching TRBD1 (5 bases). CDR3 length equals 13 residues. Trimming took off 2 bases at V and 7 bases at J, with 12 bases between the two ends. In germline, CDR1 is MGHDK, CDR2 SYGVNS. CDR3 sequence (DNA): TGTGCCAGCAGTGAACACGTGGACAATGAGCAGTACTTC. Protein: CASSEHVDNEQYF.

The sample holds many counts of this clonotype. The chain couples TRBV20-1 to TRBJ1-5; possibly TRBD1 for D (5 bases). V lost 3 bases and J lost 5, with 17 bases in between. The CDR3 sequence is 15 residues long. Germline CDR1 is DFQATT and CDR2 is SNEGSKA (reference sequence). This chain's CDR3 is CSARGRLGIDQPQHF. The CDR3 coding sequence is TGCAGTGCTAGGGGGCGGCTTGGTATAGATCAGCCCCAGCATTTT.

This clonotype was detected many times. CDR3 sequence (DNA): TGTGCCAGCAGTGAAAGAGCCACAGATACGCAGTATTTT. Its protein product is CASSERATDTQYF. V is TRBV6-1 and J is TRBJ2-3; no firm D call. CDR1 is MNHNS, CDR2 SASEGT, per germline. V lost 2 bases, J lost 2 bases, and 5 bases lay in between. The CDR3 extends over 13 amino acids.

CDR3 bases: TGTGCCAGCAGCCAAATTGCTTCTCCGGGACAGAATTCACCCCTCCACTTT. This codes for CASSQIASPGQNSPLHF. This chain uses TRBV16 with TRBJ1-6; 7 nucleotides match TRBD1. CDR1 and CDR2 (germline): KGHSY, FQNENV. Losses at the gene ends were 2 bases for V and 7 bases for J; bases not matched to a gene: 11. CDR3 length equals 17 residues.

This clonotype was seen many times. The chain is built from TRBV6-1 and TRBJ2-1, with 8 bases matching TRBD2. CDR1 MNHNS and CDR2 SASEGT come from the germline V gene. The ends lost 6 bases at V and 6 bases at J; junction bases unmatched: 16. CDR3 length equals 17 residues. In DNA form, the CDR3 reads TGTGCCAGCAGCCGCTCTGGCGGGGGGAGGGGGGTCAATGAGCAGTTCTTC. Amino acid sequence: CASSRSGGGRGVNEQFF.

Worth noting for this clonotype: This may arise from a read error, as a much more abundant clone is one base away. The V call is TRBV5-5, the J call TRBJ1-2; a possible D gene is TRBD1 (5 bases). CDR3 length: 15 residues. Germline assignment: CDR1 SGHKS and CDR2 YYEKEE (reference sequence). The V gene lost 0 bases and the J gene lost 4 bases, with 13 bases spanning the gap. The CDR3 protein is CASSLEGRPFYGYTF. The DNA of the CDR3 is TGTGCCAGCAGCTTGGAGGGGCGGCCTTTCTATGGCTACACCTTC.

This clonotype was seen many times. V is TRBV12-3 or TRBV12-4 and J is TRBJ2-5, with 9 bases identical to TRBD1. Losses at the gene ends were 4 bases for V and 2 bases for J; bases not matched to a gene: 11. There are 17 residues in the CDR3. The DNA for the CDR3 is TGTGCCAGCAGTTCCCCCCGGGACAGGGTCCCTCAAGAGACCCAGTACTTC. As protein: CASSSPRDRVPQETQYF.

The chain combines TRBV5-1 with TRBJ2-6; unclear D gene. Trimming left V 4 bases short and J 3 bases short, with 11 bases between. This CDR3 spans 15 amino acids. Germline values: CDR1 SGHRS, CDR2 YFSETQ. The CDR3, as DNA: TGCGCCAGCAGCGGAACAGTAAGTGGGGCCAACGTCCTGACTTTC. The encoded protein is CASSGTVSGANVLTF.